This T cell receptor beta chain stems from a study of control samples from healthy donors and cancer patients. Only in-frame clones appear in the TCRdb table, and some are missing; sequencing was by immunoSEQ multiplex PCR. Among some 150,000 clones listed, roughly 94% were seen once. Sequencing used PBMCs. This sequence originates from a man aged 55 to 70 with colorectal cancer.

CDR3 sequence: CASSLTATGRSEKLFF. As DNA, the CDR3 is TGCGCCAGCAGCCTAACCGCGACTGGGAGGAGTGAAAAACTGTTTTTT. J is TRBJ1-4 and V is TRBV4-1, with D hard to call. Germline V gene lookup returns CDR1 MGHRA and CDR2 YSYEKL. V shed 4 bases and J shed 7 bases, with 19 bases lying between them. This CDR3 has 16 residues.